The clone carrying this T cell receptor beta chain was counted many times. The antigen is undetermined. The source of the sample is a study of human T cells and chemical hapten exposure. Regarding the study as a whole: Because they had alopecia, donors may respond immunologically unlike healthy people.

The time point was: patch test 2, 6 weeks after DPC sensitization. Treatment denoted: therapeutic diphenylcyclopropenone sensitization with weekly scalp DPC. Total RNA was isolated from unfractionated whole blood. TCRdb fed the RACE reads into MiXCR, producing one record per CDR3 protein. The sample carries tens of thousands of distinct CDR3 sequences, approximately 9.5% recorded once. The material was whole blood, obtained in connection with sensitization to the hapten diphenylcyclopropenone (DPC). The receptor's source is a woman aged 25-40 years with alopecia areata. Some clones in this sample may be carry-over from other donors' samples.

The CDR3 coding sequence is TGTGCCAGCAGCTTGACAGGGGGCGCGGGTCAGCCCCAGCATTTT. This encodes CASSLTGGAGQPQHF. The chain uses TRBV5-6 and TRBJ1-5; 9 bases fit TRBD1. Per the germline V gene, CDR1 is SGHDT and CDR2 is YYEEEE. With V trimmed by 1 base and J by 6 bases, 5 bases remained unmatched. The CDR3 sequence is 15 residues long.